The 24 T cell receptor beta chains reported below all come from one sample, sequenced in a study of OX40 agonist ivuxolimab in advanced cancers. Only in-frame clones appear in the TCRdb table, and some are missing; sequencing was by immunoSEQ multiplex PCR. Seen here are tens of thousands of clones, more than 80% observed once, and the top ten hold around 5.8%. The specimen comprised CD4+ or CD8+ T cells sorted from blood, sampled in a trial of the OX40 agonist ivuxolimab. The receptors were gathered from an adult with an advanced solid tumor such as melanoma, head and neck, liver or kidney cancer.

The V gene is TRBV25-1, the J gene TRBJ1-6; D gene uncertain. Trimming removed 6 bases at V and 8 bases at J, with 11 bases between. In germline, CDR1 is MGHDK, CDR2 SYGVNS. The CDR3 contains 13 residues. CDR3 nucleotides: TGTGCCAGCAGAAGGAGTACGGATTCACCCCTCCACTTT. Translated, it gives CASRRSTDSPLHF.

V is TRBV7-2 and J is TRBJ2-7; TRBD1 matches at 9 bases. The V gene's germline CDR1 is SGHTA and CDR2 FQGNSA. The CDR3 is 15 amino acids. V was clipped by 4 bases and J by 1 base; unmatched bases: 5. The CDR3 loop is CASSSSGTGSYEQYF. CDR3 bases: TGTGCCAGCAGCTCCTCCGGGACAGGGTCCTACGAGCAGTACTTC.

The V and J genes are TRBV5-8 and TRBJ2-5; D is unresolved. Between the trimmed V and J ends, which lost 6 bases and 0 bases, there was a span of 9 bases. Germline CDR1 reads SGHTS; CDR2 reads YDEGEE. The length of the CDR3 is 13 residues. The CDR3 reads CASTPLNQETQYF. CDR3 coding DNA: TGTGCCAGCACCCCTTTAAACCAAGAGACCCAGTACTTC.

CDR3 nucleotides: TGTGCCAGCAGCAAGGGACTAGCGGGAGTGTCAGATACGCAGTATTTT. Protein: CASSKGLAGVSDTQYF. The rearrangement links TRBV7-3 to TRBJ2-3; TRBD2 agrees at 14 bases. Per the germline V gene, CDR1 is SGHTA and CDR2 is FQGTGA. The CDR3 consists of 16 residues. V was clipped by 5 bases and J by 4 bases; unmatched bases: 5. The whole variable domain, remainder taken from reference TRBV7-3 and TRBJ2-3, is GAGVSQTPSNKVTEKGKYVELRCDPISGHTALYWYRQSLGQGPEFLIYFQGTGAADDSGLPNDRFFAVRPEGSVSTLKIQRTERGDSAVYLCASSKGLAGVSDTQYFGPGTRLTVL.

The chain carries TRBV18 and TRBJ2-6; 11 bases fit TRBD2. The CDR3 consists of 19 residues. The germline gives CDR1 KGHSH, CDR2 LQKENI. The V gene end was trimmed by 1 base and the J gene end by 0 bases; junction bases not matched to a gene: 5. CDR3 in DNA: TGTGCCAGCTCACCACTGGGACTAGCGGCGTCCTCTGGGGCCAACGTCCTGACTTTC. This codes for CASSPLGLAASSGANVLTF.

J is TRBJ2-2 and V is TRBV12-5, with no clear D. V lost 7 bases to trimming and J lost 1 base, with 4 bases between them. The CDR3 is 12 amino acids. The germline CDR1 and CDR2 sequences are LGHNT and FRNRAP. The CDR3 protein is CASAGNTGELFF. In DNA, the CDR3 is TGTGCTAGTGCCGGGAACACCGGGGAGCTGTTTTTT. Full variable domain (remainder filled in from reference TRBV12-5 and TRBJ2-2): DARVTQTPRHKVTEMGQEVTMRCQPILGHNTVFWYRQTMMQGLELLAYFRNRAPLDDSGMPKDRFSAEMPDATLATLKIQPSEPRDSAVYFCASAGNTGELFFGEGSRLTVL.

The V and J genes are TRBV7-6 and TRBJ2-1, with D possibly matching TRBD2 (5 bases). Germline CDR1 SGHVS, CDR2 FNYEAQ. The V end lost 5 bases, the J end lost 0 bases, and 17 bases lay between the germline ends. The CDR3 has 17 amino acids. CDR3 sequence (DNA): TGTGCCAGCAGCCCCCGACTGGCGGGCTACTCCTACAATGAGCAGTTCTTC. It yields the protein CASSPRLAGYSYNEQFF.

The chain uses TRBV28 and TRBJ1-5; D is undetermined. CDR3 size: 17 residues. Germline V gene lookup returns CDR1 MDHEN and CDR2 SYDVKM. Trimming cost V 5 bases and J 4 bases, with 21 bases left between them. This CDR3 reads CASSPIMYRVLNQPQHF. Here the CDR3 DNA reads TGTGCCAGCAGTCCCATAATGTACCGGGTCTTAAATCAGCCCCAGCATTTT.

This clone has more than one count but fewer than ten. The chain is built from TRBV5-1 and TRBJ2-5; possibly TRBD2 for D (7 bases). Trimming took off 4 bases at V and 6 bases at J, with 19 bases between the two ends. The CDR3 loop spans 15 amino acids. Germline CDR1 reads SGHRS; CDR2 reads YFSETQ. This CDR3 reads CASSPWGRELKTQYF. DNA of the CDR3: TGCGCCAGCAGCCCCTGGGGGCGGGAGCTGAAGACCCAGTACTTC.

The chain carries TRBV7-3 and TRBJ2-3; D is unresolved. Between the trimmed V and J ends, which lost 0 bases and 4 bases, there was a span of 5 bases. The CDR3 consists of 13 residues. Germline V lookup: CDR1 SGHTA, CDR2 FQGTGA. The CDR3 DNA follows: TGTGCCAGCAGCTTAACGTTCCCAGATACGCAGTATTTT. It translates to CASSLTFPDTQYF.

The chain couples TRBV6-5 to TRBJ1-2; 11 nucleotides align to TRBD1. The CDR3 extends over 15 amino acids. Looked up from germline, CDR1 is MNHEY and CDR2 is SVGAGI. V shed 5 bases and J 2 bases; nucleotides not matched to a gene: 4. CDR3 bases: TGTGCCAGCAGTCCGGACAGGGGGCTAAACTATGGCTACACCTTC. Residues: CASSPDRGLNYGYTF.

The chain couples TRBV6-1 to TRBJ2-2; no firm D call. CDR3 length: 14 residues. Germline CDR1 MNHNS, CDR2 SASEGT. V was clipped by 0 bases and J by 4 bases, with 6 bases between them. The CDR3 spells CASSEAHGTGELFF. The CDR3 DNA sequence: TGTGCCAGCAGTGAAGCCCATGGCACCGGGGAGCTGTTTTTT.

By sample fraction, this clone is medium-sized (0.01 to 0.1%). The gene calls are TRBV4-2 and TRBJ2-3; D not resolved. The ends were cut back, 4 bases at V and 6 bases at J, with 17 bases in the middle. The CDR3 sequence is 15 residues long. The V gene's germline CDR1 is LGHNA and CDR2 YNFKEQ. DNA for the CDR3: TGTGCCAGCAGCCCCTTGGACGGACGGACGGATACGCAGTATTTT. This sequence encodes CASSPLDGRTDTQYF.

Here the CDR3 DNA reads TGTGCCAGCAGTCCACCCGGAAGCAGGACGCTTAACACCGGGGAGCTGTTTTTT. Protein product: CASSPPGSRTLNTGELFF. The J gene is TRBJ2-2, the V gene TRBV28, with unresolved D. The germline V and J ends were trimmed by 5 bases and 2 bases, with 21 bases remaining between them. The CDR3 length is 18 residues. CDR1 and CDR2 (germline): MDHEN, SYDVKM.

J is TRBJ2-7 and V is TRBV14; 9 nucleotides agree with TRBD2. Germline values: CDR1 SGHDN, CDR2 FVKESK. V lost 2 bases, J lost 1 base, and 6 bases stayed unmatched. There are 16 residues in the CDR3. DNA of the CDR3: TGTGCCAGCAGCCAAAAGATAGCGGGAGTTTCCTACGAGCAGTACTTC. Its protein is CASSQKIAGVSYEQYF.

The chain has TRBV30 and TRBJ1-2; 7 bases fit TRBD1. This CDR3 has 15 amino acids. The J segment lost 4 bases and the V segment lost 3 bases, leaving 11 bases of the junction unmatched. The germline gives CDR1 GTSNPN, CDR2 SVGIG (reference sequence). DNA of the CDR3: TGTGCCTGGAGGGGTACAGGGGCTGAGGGCTATGGCTACACCTTC. It codes for CAWRGTGAEGYGYTF.

The CDR3 here is CASSVAGGQGRGANVLTF. Written as DNA, the CDR3 is TGTGCCAGCAGCGTAGCGGGAGGTCAGGGGAGAGGGGCCAACGTCCTGACTTTC. The chain joins TRBV9 to TRBJ2-6; maybe TRBD2 (7 bases). V lost 0 bases and J lost 4, with 17 bases in between. Per germline, CDR1 SGDLS and CDR2 YYNGEE. There are 18 residues in the CDR3.

This chain links TRBV19 with TRBJ1-2; D gene unclear. This CDR3 contains 14 residues. Germline V gene sequence: CDR1 LNHDA, CDR2 SQIVND (reference sequence). Trimming removed 1 base at V and 4 bases at J, with 10 bases between. The CDR3 is CASSIVVSPYGYTF. The CDR3 nucleotides read TGTGCCAGTAGTATAGTCGTCTCGCCCTATGGCTACACCTTC.

CDR3 sequence: CASSLTGTANEKLFF. The DNA for the CDR3 is TGCGCCAGCAGCTTGACCGGGACGGCCAATGAAAAACTGTTTTTT. The J gene is TRBJ1-4, the V gene TRBV5-1; D is perhaps TRBD1 (5 bases). CDR3 length equals 15 residues. Germline CDR1 and CDR2: SGHRS and YFSETQ. Trimming stripped 1 base from V and 5 bases from J, with 12 bases between.

The chain recombines TRBV4-3 with TRBJ2-4, with 7 bases identical to TRBD1. Germline V gene lookup returns CDR1 LGHNA and CDR2 YSLEER. The V segment lost 0 bases and the J segment 5 bases; nucleotides outside the gene matches: 13. The length of the CDR3 is 18 residues. CDR3 sequence reads: CASSQDWQDSRGQNIQYF. The CDR3 nucleotides are TGCGCCAGCAGCCAAGATTGGCAAGACTCGAGGGGGCAAAACATTCAGTACTTC.

This chain uses TRBV7-3 with TRBJ2-3; 8 bases align to TRBD2. Germline CDR1 and CDR2: SGHTA and FQGTGA. This CDR3 region has 16 residues. Trimming removed 5 bases from V and 6 bases from J; junction bases left unmatched: 13. Written as DNA, the CDR3 is TGTGCCAGCAGCCGAATAGGGGTGGCGGGAGGTGATACGCAGTATTTT. It encodes CASSRIGVAGGDTQYF.

The chain links TRBV9 to TRBJ1-5, with 8 bases that match TRBD1. This CDR3 region has 16 residues. CDR1 is SGDLS and CDR2 is YYNGEE in the germline V gene. J was trimmed by 3 bases and V by 3 bases; bases with no gene match: 8. The CDR3 nucleotides read TGTGCCAGCAGCGCCTCGACAGGGGCCAACAATCAGCCCCAGCATTTT. Amino acid sequence: CASSASTGANNQPQHF.

The V and J genes are TRBV5-5 and TRBJ2-5; D remains ambiguous. This CDR3 spans 11 amino acids. Germline CDR1 SGHKS, CDR2 YYEKEE (reference sequence). The V gene lost 4 bases and the J gene lost 2 bases, with 3 bases spanning the gap. CDR3 amino acids: CASSRQETQYF. The CDR3 region has the DNA TGTGCCAGCAGCCGACAAGAGACCCAGTACTTC. Together with reference TRBV5-5 and TRBJ2-5, the CDR3 gives the full variable domain: DAGVTQSPTHLIKTRGQQVTLRCSPISGHKSVSWYQQVLGQGPQFIFQYYEKEERGRGNFPDRFSARQFPNYSSELNVNALLLGDSALYLCASSRQETQYFGPGTRLLVL.

V and J are TRBV5-1 and TRBJ2-3; possibly TRBD1 for D (5 bases). Germline-derived CDR1 and CDR2 are SGHRS and YFSETQ. This CDR3 is built from 15 residues. The V gene lost 0 bases and the J gene lost 4 bases, with 12 bases spanning the gap. CDR3 coding DNA: TGCGCCAGCAGCTTGGAGCCCGACAGTGCAGATACGCAGTATTTT. The encoded protein is CASSLEPDSADTQYF.